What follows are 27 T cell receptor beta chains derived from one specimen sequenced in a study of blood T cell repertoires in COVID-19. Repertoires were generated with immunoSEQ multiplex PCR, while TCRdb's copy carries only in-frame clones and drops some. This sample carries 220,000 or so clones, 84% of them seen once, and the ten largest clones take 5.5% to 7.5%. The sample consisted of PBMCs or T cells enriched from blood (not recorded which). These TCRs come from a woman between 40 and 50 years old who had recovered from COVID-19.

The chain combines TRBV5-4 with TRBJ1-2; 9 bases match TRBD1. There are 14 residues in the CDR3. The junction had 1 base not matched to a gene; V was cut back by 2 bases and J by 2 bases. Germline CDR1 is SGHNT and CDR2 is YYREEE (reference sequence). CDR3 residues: CASSFTGGNYGYTF. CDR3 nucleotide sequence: TGTGCCAGCAGCTTTACAGGGGGCAACTATGGCTACACCTTC.

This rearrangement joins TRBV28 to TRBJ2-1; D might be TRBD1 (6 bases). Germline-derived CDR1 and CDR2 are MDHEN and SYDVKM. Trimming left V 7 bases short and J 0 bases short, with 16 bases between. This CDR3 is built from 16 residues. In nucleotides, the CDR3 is TGTGCCAGCACCATAGGGGGAGTACGCTCCTACAATGAGCAGTTCTTC. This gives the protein CASTIGGVRSYNEQFF.

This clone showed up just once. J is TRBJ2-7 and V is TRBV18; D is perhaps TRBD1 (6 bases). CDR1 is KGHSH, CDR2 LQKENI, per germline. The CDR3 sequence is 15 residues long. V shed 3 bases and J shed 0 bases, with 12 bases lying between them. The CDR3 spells CASSPYGTLSYEQYF. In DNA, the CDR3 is TGTGCCAGCTCACCCTATGGGACACTCTCCTACGAGCAGTACTTC.

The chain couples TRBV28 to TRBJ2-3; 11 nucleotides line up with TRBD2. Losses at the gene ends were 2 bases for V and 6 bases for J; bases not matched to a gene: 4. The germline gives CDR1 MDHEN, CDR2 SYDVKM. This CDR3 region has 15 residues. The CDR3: CASSLLAGGDDTQYF. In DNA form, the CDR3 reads TGTGCCAGCAGTTTACTAGCGGGAGGCGATGATACGCAGTATTTT.

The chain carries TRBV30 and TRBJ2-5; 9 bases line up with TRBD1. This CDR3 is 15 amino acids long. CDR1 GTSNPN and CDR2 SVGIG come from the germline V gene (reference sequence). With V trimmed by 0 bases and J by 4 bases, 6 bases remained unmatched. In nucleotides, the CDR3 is TGTGCCTGGAGTGTCGGGACAGGGCGGACAGAGACCCAGTACTTC. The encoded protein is CAWSVGTGRTETQYF.

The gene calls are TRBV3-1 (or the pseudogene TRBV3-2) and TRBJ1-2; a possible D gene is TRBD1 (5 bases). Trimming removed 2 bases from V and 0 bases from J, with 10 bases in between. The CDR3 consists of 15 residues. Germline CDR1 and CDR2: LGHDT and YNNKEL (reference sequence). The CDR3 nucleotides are TGTGCCAGCAGCCAATCTTACAGGACTAACTATGGCTACACCTTC. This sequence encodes CASSQSYRTNYGYTF.

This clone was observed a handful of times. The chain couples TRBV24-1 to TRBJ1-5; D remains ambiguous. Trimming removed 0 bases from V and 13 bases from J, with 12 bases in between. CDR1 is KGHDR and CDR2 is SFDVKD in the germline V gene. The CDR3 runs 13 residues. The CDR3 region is CATSDLSSGLQHF. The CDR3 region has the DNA TGTGCCACCAGTGATTTGTCTTCAGGACTTCAGCATTTT.

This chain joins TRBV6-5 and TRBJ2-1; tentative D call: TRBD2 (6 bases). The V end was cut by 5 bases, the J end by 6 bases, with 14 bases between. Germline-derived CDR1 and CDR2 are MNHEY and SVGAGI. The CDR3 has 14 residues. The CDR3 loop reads CASSRLVEVNEQFF. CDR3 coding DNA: TGTGCCAGCAGTCGACTAGTAGAGGTCAATGAGCAGTTCTTC.

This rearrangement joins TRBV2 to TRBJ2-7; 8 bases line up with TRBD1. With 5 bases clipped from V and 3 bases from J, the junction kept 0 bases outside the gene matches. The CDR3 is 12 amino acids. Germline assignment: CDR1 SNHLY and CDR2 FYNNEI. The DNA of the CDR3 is TGTGCCAGCAGTACAGGGGGCTACGAGCAGTACTTC. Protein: CASSTGGYEQYF.

CDR3 in amino acids: CASSSEEAEAFF. In DNA, the CDR3 is TGTGCCAGCAGTTCCGAAGAGGCAGAAGCTTTCTTT. The chain joins TRBV6-6 to TRBJ1-1; no clear D. The CDR3 covers 12 residues. V was pared by 4 bases and J by 8 bases, with 11 bases between. Germline CDR1 and CDR2: MNHNY and SVGAGI (reference sequence).

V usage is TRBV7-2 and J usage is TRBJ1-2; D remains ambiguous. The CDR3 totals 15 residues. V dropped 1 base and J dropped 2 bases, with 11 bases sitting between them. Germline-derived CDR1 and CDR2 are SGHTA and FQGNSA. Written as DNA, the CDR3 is TGTGCCAGCAGCTTAGGGCGGGTCTTAAACTATGGCTACACCTTC. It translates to CASSLGRVLNYGYTF.

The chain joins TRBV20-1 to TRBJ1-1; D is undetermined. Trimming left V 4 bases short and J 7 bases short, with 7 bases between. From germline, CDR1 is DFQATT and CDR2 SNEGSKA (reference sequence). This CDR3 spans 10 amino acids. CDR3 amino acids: CSAIYGEAFF. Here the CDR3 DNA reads TGCAGTGCTATTTACGGTGAAGCTTTCTTT.

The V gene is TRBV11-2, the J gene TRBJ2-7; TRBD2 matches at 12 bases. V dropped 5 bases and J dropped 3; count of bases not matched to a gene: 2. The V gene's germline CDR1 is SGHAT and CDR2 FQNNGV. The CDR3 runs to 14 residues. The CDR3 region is CASSRLAGDYEQYF. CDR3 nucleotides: TGTGCCAGCAGCAGACTAGCGGGAGACTACGAGCAGTACTTC.

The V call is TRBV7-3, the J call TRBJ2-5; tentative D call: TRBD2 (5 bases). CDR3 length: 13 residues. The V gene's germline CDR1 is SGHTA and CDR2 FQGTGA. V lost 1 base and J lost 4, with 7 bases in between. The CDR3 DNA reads TGTGCCAGCAGCTTAATCAGCGGAGAGACCCAGTACTTC. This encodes CASSLISGETQYF.

CDR3: CASSPNGLVYEQYF. In nucleotides, the CDR3 is TGTGCCAGCAGCCCAAACGGACTAGTCTACGAGCAGTACTTC. The V and J genes are TRBV13 and TRBJ2-7, with 7 bases aligning to TRBD2. CDR3 length: 14 residues. Germline loops: CDR1 PRHDT, CDR2 FYEKMQ (reference sequence). The V segment lost 5 bases and the J segment 3 bases; nucleotides outside the gene matches: 7.

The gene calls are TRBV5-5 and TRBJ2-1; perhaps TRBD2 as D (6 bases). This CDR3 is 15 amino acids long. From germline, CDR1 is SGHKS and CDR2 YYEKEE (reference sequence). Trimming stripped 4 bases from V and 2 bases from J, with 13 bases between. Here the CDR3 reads CASSRRLDPYNEQFF. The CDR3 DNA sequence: TGTGCCAGCAGCCGCAGACTAGACCCCTACAATGAGCAGTTCTTC.

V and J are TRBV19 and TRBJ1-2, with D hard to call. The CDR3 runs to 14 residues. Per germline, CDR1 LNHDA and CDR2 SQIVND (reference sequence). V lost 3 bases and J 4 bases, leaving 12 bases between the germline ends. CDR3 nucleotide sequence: TGTGCCAGTAGTATGCGGGCAGCATCCTATGGCTACACCTTC. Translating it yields CASSMRAASYGYTF.

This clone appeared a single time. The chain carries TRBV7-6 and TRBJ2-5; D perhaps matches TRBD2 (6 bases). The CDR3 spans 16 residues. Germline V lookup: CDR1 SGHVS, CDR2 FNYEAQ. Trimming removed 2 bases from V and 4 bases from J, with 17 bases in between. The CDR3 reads CASSLKAIGGPETQYF. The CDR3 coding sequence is TGTGCCAGCAGCTTAAAGGCAATTGGAGGGCCAGAGACCCAGTACTTC.

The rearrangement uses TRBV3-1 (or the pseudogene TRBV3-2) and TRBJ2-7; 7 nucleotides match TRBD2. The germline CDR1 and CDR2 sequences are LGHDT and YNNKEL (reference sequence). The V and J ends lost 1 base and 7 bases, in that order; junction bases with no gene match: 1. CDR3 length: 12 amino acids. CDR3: CASSQGGGEQYV. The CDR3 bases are TGTGCCAGCAGCCAAGGGGGAGGGGAGCAGTACGTC.

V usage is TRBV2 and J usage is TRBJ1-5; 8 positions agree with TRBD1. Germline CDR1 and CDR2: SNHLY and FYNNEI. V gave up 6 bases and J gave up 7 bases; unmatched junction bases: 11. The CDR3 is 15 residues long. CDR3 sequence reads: CASSKGQGQGQPQHF. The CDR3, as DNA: TGTGCCAGCAGCAAAGGACAGGGACAAGGACAGCCCCAGCATTTT.

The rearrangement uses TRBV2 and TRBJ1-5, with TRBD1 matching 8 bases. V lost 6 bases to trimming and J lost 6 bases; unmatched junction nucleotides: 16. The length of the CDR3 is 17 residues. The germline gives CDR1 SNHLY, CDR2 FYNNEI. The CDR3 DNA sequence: TGTGCCAGCAGAGGCAGGGGGCAATCCGGCTGGGTTCAGCCCCAGCATTTT. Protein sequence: CASRGRGQSGWVQPQHF. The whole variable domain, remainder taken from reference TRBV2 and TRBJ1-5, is EPEVTQTPSHQVTQMGQEVILRCVPISNHLYFYWYRQILGQKVEFLVSFYNNEISEKSEIFDDQFSVERPDGSNFTLKIRSTKLEDSAMYFCASRGRGQSGWVQPQHFGDGTRLSIL.

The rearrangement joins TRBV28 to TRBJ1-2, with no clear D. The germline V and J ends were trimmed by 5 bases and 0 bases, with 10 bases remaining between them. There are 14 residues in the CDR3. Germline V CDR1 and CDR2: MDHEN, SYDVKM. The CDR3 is CASSQGGSNYGYTF. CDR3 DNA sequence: TGTGCCAGCAGTCAAGGCGGTTCTAACTATGGCTACACCTTC.

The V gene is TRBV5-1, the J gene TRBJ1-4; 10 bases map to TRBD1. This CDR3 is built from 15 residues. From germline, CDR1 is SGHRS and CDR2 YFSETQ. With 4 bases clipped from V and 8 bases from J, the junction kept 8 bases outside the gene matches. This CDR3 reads CASSQSTGGREKLFF. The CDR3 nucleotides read TGCGCCAGCAGCCAATCGACAGGGGGCAGGGAAAAACTGTTTTTT. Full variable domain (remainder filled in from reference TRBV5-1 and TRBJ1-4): KAGVTQTPRYLIKTRGQQVTLSCSPISGHRSVSWYQQTPGQGLQFLFEYFSETQRNKGNFPGRFSGRQFSNSRSEMNVSTLELGDSALYLCASSQSTGGREKLFFGSGTQLSVL.

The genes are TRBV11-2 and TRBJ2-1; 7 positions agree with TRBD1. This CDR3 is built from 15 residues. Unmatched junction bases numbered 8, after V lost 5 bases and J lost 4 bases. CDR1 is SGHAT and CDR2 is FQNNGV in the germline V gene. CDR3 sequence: CASSPYRGRYNEQFF. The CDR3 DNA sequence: TGTGCCAGCAGCCCGTACAGGGGCCGGTACAATGAGCAGTTCTTC.

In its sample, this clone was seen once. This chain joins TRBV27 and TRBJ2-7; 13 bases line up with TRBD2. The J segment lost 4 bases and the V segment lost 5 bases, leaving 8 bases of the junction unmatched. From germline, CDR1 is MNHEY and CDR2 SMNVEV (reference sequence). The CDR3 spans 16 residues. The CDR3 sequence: CASSPFLLAGGYEQYF. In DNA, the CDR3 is TGTGCCAGCAGTCCCTTCCTACTAGCGGGAGGGTACGAGCAGTACTTC.

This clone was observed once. This chain's CDR3 is CASTLDLTSYEQYF. CDR3 sequence (DNA): TGTGCCAGTACCTTGGACTTAACCTCCTACGAGCAGTACTTC. The chain recombines TRBV19 with TRBJ2-7, with a weak D call TRBD2 (5 bases). There are 14 residues in the CDR3. The germline V gene has CDR1 LNHDA and CDR2 SQIVND (reference sequence). Trimming stripped 7 bases from V and 0 bases from J, with 13 bases between.

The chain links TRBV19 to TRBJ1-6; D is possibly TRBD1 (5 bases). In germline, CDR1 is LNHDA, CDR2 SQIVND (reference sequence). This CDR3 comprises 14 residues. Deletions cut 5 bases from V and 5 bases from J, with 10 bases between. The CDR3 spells CASSSGLDNSPLHF. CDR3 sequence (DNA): TGTGCCAGTAGTTCGGGACTGGATAATTCACCCCTCCACTTT.